The 5 T cell receptor beta chains below were found in one sample sequenced in a study of T cells in Graves' hyperthyroidism and ophthalmopathy. There were TCR beta CDR3 regions amplified from RNA transcripts. TCR CDR3 regions were first amplified by RT-PCR with HTBI primers. TCRdb analysed the multiplex PCR reads with MiXCR anew, one entry per CDR3 protein. The sample contains just under 750,000 distinct CDR3 sequences, roughly a third of which appear only once. The material sequenced was blood. All receptors come from a woman in her thirties or forties with Graves' hyperthyroidism.

This clonotype was observed at least ten times. The chain joins TRBV29-1 to TRBJ2-5, with 12 positions matching TRBD2. This CDR3 comprises 14 residues. Germline CDR1 is SQVTM and CDR2 is ANQGSEA. Trimming cost V 6 bases and J 1 base; bases outside gene matches: 3. For the CDR3, the DNA is TGCAGCGTCACTAGCGGGAGGCTCCAAGAGACCCAGTACTTC. Translated: CSVTSGRLQETQYF.

This clonotype was seen at least ten times. The rearrangement uses TRBV20-1 and TRBJ2-5; TRBD2 aligns across 9 bases. From germline, CDR1 is DFQATT and CDR2 SNEGSKA (reference sequence). J lost 1 base, V lost 6 bases, and 9 bases had no gene match. The CDR3 has 15 residues. This CDR3 reads CSAPAAGGIQETQYF. The CDR3 DNA follows: TGCAGTGCCCCGGCTGCGGGAGGGATCCAAGAGACCCAGTACTTC.

This rearrangement joins TRBV6-5 to TRBJ2-5, with D uncertain. Germline-derived CDR1 and CDR2 are MNHEY and SVGAGI. The V and J ends lost 0 bases and 5 bases respectively, with 13 bases between them. The CDR3 spans 15 residues. The CDR3: CASSYSSGELETQYF. In DNA, the CDR3 is TGTGCCAGCAGTTACTCGTCGGGCGAGCTCGAGACCCAGTACTTC.

In nucleotides, the CDR3 is TGTGCCATCAGTGAGGCCGGGGCGGAGACCCAGTACTTC. Protein: CAISEAGAETQYF. The chain combines TRBV10-3 with TRBJ2-5, with D tentatively TRBD1 or TRBD2 (5 bases each). This CDR3 spans 13 amino acids. The V end was cut by 2 bases, the J end by 5 bases, with 9 bases between. Germline assignment: CDR1 ENHRY and CDR2 SYGVKD.

This clonotype occurred many times. The V gene is TRBV7-2, the J gene TRBJ2-7; 14 bases fit TRBD2. Trimming removed 5 bases from V and 4 bases from J; junction bases left unmatched: 4. The CDR3 is made up of 15 amino acids. Germline CDR1 SGHTA, CDR2 FQGNSA. CDR3: CASSHGTSGSYEQYF. The CDR3 DNA sequence: TGTGCCAGCAGCCACGGGACTAGCGGGAGTTACGAGCAGTACTTC. The full variable domain, with the rest looked up from reference TRBV7-2 and TRBJ2-7, is GAGVSQSPSNKVTEKGKDVELRCDPISGHTALYWYRQSLGQGLEFLIYFQGNSAPDKSGLPSDRFSAERTGGSVSTLTIQRTQQEDSAVYLCASSHGTSGSYEQYFGPGTRLTVT.